This T cell receptor (beta chain) is drawn from a study of identical twins. General observations from the study: Conclusions were drawn cross-sectionally by statistical analysis, without following the same donors. Twin pairs had excess sharing that was weaker in beta out-of-frame sequences. Cord blood's abundant beta clonotypes had fewer insertions, unlike memory repertoires.

Remarks on this clonotype: What it binds is unknown.

The CDR3 has 13 residues. V lost 3 bases to trimming and J lost 0 bases, with 5 bases between them. Per the germline V gene, CDR1 is ENHRY and CDR2 is SYGVKD. TCRdb re-analysed the 5' RACE reads in MiXCR, keeping a single row per CDR3 protein. The repertoire holds 550,000 to 800,000 distinct CDR3 sequences, less than 9% seen once, with 1.6% in the top ten. Another study also made use of these data, one on yellow fever vaccine responses in identical twins.

The chain combines TRBV10-3 with TRBJ1-1; no definite D call. Sequencing was done on a sample of PBMCs. This TCR came from a woman aged 18 to 35 in good health. As DNA, the CDR3 is TGTGCCATCAGTGATTCCCTGAACACTGAAGCTTTCTTT. Amino acid sequence: CAISDSLNTEAFF.